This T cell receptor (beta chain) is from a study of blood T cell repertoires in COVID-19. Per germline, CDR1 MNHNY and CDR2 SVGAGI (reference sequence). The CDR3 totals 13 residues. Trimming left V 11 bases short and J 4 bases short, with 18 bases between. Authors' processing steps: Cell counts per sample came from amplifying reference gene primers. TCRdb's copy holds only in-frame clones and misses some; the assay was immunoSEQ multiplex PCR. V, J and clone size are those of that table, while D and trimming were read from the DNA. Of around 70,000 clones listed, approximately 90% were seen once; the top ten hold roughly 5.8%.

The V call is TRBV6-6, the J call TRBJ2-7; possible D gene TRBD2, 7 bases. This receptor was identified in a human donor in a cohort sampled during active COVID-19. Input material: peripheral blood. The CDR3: CAGGAGAMYEQYF. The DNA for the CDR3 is TGTGCCGGGGGTGCGGGGGCCATGTACGAGCAGTACTTC.